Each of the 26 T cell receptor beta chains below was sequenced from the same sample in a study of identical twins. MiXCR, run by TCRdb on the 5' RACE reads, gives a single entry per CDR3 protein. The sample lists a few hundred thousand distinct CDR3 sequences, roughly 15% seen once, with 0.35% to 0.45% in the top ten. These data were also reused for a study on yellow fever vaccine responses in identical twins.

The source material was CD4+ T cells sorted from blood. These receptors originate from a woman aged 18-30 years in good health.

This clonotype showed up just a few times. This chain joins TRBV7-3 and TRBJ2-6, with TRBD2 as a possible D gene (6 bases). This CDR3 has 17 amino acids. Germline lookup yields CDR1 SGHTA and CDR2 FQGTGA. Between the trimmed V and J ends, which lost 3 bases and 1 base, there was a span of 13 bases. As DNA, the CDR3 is TGTGCCAGCAGCTTGACCGGGAGAGGGTCTGGGGCCAACGTCCTGACTTTC. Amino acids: CASSLTGRGSGANVLTF.

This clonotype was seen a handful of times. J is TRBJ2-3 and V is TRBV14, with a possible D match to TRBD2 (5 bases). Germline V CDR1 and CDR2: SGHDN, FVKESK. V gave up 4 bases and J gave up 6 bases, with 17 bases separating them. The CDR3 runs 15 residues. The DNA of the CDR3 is TGTGCCAGCAGCCCTTTTCGAGGGTTGGAGGATACGCAGTATTTT. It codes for CASSPFRGLEDTQYF.

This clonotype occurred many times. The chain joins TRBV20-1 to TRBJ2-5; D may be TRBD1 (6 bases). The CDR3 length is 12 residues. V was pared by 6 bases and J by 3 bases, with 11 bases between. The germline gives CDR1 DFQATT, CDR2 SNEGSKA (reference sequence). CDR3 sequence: CSARGREETQYF. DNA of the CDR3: TGCAGTGCCAGGGGCCGGGAAGAGACCCAGTACTTC.

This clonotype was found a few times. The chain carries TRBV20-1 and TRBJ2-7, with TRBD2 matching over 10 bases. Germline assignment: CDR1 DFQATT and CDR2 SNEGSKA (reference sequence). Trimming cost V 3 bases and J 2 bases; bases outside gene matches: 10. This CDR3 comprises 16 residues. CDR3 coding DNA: TGCAGTGCTAGGTTATTGGTTCTAGCGGGAGCCTACGAGCAGTACTTC. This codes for CSARLLVLAGAYEQYF.

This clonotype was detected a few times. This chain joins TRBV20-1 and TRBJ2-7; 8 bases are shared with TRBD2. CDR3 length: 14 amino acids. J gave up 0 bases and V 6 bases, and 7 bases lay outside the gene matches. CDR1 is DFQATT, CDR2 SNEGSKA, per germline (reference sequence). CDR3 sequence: CSASVAGPSYEQYF. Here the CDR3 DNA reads TGCAGTGCCTCTGTAGCGGGACCCTCCTACGAGCAGTACTTC.

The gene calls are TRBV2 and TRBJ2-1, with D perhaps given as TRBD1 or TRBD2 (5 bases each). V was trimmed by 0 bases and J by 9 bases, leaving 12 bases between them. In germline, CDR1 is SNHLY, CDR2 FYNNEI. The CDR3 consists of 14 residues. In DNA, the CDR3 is TGTGCCAGCAGTGAAGCGCAGTGGGGGTTTGAGCAGTTCTTC. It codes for CASSEAQWGFEQFF.

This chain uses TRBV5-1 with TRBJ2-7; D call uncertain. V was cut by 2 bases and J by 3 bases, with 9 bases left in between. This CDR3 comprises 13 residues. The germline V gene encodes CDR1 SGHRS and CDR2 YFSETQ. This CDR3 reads CASSLETDYEQYF. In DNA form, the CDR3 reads TGCGCCAGCAGCTTAGAGACCGACTACGAGCAGTACTTC.

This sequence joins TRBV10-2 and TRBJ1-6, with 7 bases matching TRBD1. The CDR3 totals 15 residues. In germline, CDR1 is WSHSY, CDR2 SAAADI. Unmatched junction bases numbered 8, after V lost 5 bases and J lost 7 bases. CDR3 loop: CASSSSGQRNSPLHF. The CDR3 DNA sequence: TGCGCCAGCAGTAGTTCGGGACAGAGAAATTCACCCCTCCACTTT.

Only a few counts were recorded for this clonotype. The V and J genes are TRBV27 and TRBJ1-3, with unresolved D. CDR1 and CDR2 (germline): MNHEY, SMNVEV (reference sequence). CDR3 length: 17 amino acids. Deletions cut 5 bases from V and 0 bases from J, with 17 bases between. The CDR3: CASSPYSSGSSGNTIYF. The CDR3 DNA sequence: TGTGCCAGCAGTCCCTACTCCTCAGGCTCCTCTGGAAACACCATATATTTT.

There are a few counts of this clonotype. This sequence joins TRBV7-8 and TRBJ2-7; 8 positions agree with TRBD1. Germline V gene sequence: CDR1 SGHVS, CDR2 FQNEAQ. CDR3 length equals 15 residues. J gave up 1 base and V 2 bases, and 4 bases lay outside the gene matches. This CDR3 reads CASSLSRGQSYEQYV. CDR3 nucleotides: TGTGCCAGCAGCTTATCCAGGGGGCAGTCCTACGAGCAGTACGTC.

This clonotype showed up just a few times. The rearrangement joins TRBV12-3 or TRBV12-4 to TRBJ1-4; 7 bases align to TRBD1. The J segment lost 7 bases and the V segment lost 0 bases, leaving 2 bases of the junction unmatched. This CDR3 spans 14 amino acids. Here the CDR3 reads CASSLATGSEKLFF. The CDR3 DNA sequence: TGTGCCAGCAGTTTAGCGACAGGGAGTGAAAAACTGTTTTTT.

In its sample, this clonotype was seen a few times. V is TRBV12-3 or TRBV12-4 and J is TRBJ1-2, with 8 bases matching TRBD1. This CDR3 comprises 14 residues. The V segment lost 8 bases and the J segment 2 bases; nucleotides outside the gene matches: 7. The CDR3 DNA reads TGTGCCAGCGACAAACAGGGGGGAAACTATGGCTACACCTTC. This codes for CASDKQGGNYGYTF.

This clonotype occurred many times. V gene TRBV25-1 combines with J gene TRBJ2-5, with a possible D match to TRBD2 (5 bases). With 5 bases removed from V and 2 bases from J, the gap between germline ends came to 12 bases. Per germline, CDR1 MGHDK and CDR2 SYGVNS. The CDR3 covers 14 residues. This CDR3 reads CASSRSGSQETQYF. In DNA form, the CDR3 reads TGTGCCAGCAGTAGGTCGGGGTCGCAAGAGACCCAGTACTTC. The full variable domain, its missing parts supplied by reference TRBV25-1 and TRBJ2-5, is EADIYQTPRYLVIGTGKKITLECSQTMGHDKMYWYQQDPGMELHLIHYSYGVNSTEKGDLSSESTVSRIRTEHFPLTLESARPSHTSQYLCASSRSGSQETQYFGPGTRLLVL.

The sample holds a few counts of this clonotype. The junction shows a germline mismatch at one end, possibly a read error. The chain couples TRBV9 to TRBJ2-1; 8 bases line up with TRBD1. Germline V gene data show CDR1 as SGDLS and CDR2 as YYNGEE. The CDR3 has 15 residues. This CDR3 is CASSATGQEFNQQFF. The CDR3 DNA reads TGTGCCAGCAGTGCAACGGGACAGGAGTTCAATCAGCAGTTCTTC.

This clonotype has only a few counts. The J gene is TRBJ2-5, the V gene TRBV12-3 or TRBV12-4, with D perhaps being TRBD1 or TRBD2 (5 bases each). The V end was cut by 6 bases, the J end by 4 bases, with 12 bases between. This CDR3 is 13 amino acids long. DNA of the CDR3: TGTGCCAGCAGCACGGGGCCGCGAGAGACCCAGTACTTC. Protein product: CASSTGPRETQYF.

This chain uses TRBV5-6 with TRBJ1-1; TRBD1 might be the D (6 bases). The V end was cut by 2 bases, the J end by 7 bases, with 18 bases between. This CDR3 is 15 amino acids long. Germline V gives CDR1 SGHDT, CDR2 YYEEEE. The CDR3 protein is CASSLQVTGISEAFF. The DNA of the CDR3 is TGTGCCAGCAGCTTACAAGTCACAGGGATCAGTGAAGCTTTCTTT.

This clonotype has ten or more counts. The CDR3 region is CASSNSGLTDTQYF. In DNA, the CDR3 is TGTGCCAGCAGTAATAGCGGGCTCACAGATACGCAGTATTTT. This rearrangement joins TRBV28 to TRBJ2-3, with 7 bases identical to TRBD2. With V trimmed by 5 bases and J by 2 bases, 4 bases remained unmatched. Germline assignment: CDR1 MDHEN and CDR2 SYDVKM. The length of the CDR3 is 14 residues.

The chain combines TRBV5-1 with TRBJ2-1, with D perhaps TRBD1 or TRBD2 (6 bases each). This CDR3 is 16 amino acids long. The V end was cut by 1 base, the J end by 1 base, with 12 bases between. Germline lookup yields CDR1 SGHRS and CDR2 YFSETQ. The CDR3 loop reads CASSLQAGTSYNEQFF. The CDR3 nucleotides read TGCGCCAGCAGCTTGCAGGCGGGGACATCCTACAATGAGCAGTTCTTC. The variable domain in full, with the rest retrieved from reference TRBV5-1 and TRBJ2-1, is KAGVTQTPRYLIKTRGQQVTLSCSPISGHRSVSWYQQTPGQGLQFLFEYFSETQRNKGNFPGRFSGRQFSNSRSEMNVSTLELGDSALYLCASSLQAGTSYNEQFFGPGTRLTVL.

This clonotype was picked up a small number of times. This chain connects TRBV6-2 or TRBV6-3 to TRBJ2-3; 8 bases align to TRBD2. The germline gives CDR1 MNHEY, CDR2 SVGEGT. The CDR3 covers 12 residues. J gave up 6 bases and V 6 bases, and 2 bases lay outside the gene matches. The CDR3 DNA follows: TGTGCCAGCAGCACTAGCGGCGATACGCAGTATTTT. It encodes CASSTSGDTQYF.

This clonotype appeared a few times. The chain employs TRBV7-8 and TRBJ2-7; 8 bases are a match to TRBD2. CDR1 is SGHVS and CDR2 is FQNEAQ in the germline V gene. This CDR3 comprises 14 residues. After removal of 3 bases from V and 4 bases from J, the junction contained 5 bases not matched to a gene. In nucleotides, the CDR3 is TGTGCCAGCAGCTTGGCTAGCGGGCGTTACGAGCAGTACGTC. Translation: CASSLASGRYEQYV.

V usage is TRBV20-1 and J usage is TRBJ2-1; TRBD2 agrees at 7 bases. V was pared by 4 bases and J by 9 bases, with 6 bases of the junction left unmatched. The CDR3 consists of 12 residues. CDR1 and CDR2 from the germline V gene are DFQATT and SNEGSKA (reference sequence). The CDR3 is CSATGLVGEQFF. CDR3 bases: TGCAGTGCTACTGGACTAGTGGGTGAGCAGTTCTTC.

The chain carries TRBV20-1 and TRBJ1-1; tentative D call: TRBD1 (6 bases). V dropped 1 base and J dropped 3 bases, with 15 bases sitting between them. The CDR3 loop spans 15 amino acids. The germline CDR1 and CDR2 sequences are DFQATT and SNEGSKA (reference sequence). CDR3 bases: TGCAGTGCTAGAGGAACACAGGGAGGTCACACTGAAGCTTTCTTT. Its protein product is CSARGTQGGHTEAFF.

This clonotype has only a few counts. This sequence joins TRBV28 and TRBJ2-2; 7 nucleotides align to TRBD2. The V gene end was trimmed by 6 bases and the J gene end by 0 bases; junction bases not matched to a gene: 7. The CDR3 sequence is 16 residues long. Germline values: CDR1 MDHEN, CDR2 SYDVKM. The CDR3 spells CASSPPGLSNTGELFF. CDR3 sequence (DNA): TGTGCCAGCAGCCCCCCGGGACTATCGAACACCGGGGAGCTGTTTTTT.

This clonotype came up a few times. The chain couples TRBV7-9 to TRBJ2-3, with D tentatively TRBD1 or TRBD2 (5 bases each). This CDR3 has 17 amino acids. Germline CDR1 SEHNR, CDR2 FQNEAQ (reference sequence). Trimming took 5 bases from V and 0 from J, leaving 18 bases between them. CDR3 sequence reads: CASSPRGASLSTDTQYF. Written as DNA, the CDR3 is TGTGCCAGCAGCCCCCGTGGGGCTAGCTTGAGCACAGATACGCAGTATTTT.

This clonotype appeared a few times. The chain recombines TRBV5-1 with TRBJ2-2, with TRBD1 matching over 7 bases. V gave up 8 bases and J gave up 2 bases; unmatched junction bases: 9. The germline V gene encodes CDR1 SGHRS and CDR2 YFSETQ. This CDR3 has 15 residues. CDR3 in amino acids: CASHPRDRNTGELFF. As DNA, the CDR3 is TGCGCCAGTCACCCCCGGGACAGAAACACCGGGGAGCTGTTTTTT.

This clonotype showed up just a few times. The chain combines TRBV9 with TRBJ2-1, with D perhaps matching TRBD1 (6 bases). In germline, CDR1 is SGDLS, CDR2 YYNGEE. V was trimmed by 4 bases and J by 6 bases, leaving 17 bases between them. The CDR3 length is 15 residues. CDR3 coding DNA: TGTGCCAGCAGCTTACAGGGTTCCCTTAGCAATGAGCAGTTCTTC. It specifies CASSLQGSLSNEQFF.